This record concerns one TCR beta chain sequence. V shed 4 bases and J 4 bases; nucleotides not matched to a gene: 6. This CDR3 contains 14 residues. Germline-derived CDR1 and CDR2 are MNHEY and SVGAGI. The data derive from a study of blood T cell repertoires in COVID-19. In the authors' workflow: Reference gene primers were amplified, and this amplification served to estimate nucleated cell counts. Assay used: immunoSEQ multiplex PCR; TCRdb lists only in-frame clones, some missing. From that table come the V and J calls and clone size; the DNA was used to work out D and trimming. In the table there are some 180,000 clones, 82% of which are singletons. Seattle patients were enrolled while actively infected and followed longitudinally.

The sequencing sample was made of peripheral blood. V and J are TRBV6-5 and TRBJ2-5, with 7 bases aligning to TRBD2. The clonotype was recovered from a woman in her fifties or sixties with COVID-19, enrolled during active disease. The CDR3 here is CASSSPGGGETQYF. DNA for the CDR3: TGTGCCAGCAGTTCCCCGGGGGGTGGAGAGACCCAGTACTTC.